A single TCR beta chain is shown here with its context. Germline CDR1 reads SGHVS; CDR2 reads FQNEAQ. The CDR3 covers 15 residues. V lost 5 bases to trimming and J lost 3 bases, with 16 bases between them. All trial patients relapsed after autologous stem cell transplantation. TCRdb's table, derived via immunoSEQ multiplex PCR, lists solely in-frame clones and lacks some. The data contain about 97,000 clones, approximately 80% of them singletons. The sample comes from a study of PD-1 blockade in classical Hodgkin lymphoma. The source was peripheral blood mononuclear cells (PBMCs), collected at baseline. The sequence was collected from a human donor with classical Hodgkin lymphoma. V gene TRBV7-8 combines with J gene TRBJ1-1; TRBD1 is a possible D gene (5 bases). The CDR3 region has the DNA TGTGCCAGCAGCCCAACCTGGGACCGATACACTGAAGCTTTCTTT. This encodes CASSPTWDRYTEAFF.